Listed below are T cell receptor beta chains from one sample, sequenced in a study of human T cells and chemical hapten exposure. From the RACE reads, TCRdb called clonotypes with MiXCR, one entry per CDR3 protein. The sample yields over 85,000 distinct CDR3 sequences, 9% to 9.5% seen once. Sequences were derived from whole blood, sampled in connection with sensitization to the hapten diphenylcyclopropenone (DPC). The receptors here all came from a woman in her forties with alopecia areata. Some clones in this sample may be carry-over from other donors' samples. CDR3s leave out the opening cysteine and the closing phenylalanine or tryptophan. A D gene is named only where the DNA matches it firmly.

j_call d_call v_call cdr3_aa
TRBJ1-1 . TRBV29-1 SADRNMNTEAF
TRBJ1-3 . TRBV30 AWSVRGAGNTIY
TRBJ2-3 TRBD2 TRBV9 DSSSGGGRATDTQY
TRBJ2-2 . TRBV7-6 ASSRRGAGELF
TRBJ2-3 TRBD2 TRBV5-4 ASSLGSGGYTDTQY
TRBJ2-4 . TRBV20-1 SARIRGGAKNIQY
TRBJ2-3 . TRBV21-1 ASSRLAGEVGDTQY
TRBJ1-4 . TRBV11-2 ARRIWGEKLF
TRBJ2-7 . TRBV27 ASMTGGRAGEQY
TRBJ2-2 TRBD2 TRBV9 ASSPTSGLNTGELF
TRBJ2-7 . TRBV29-1 SVVLAYEQY
TRBJ2-3 . TRBV7-2 ASSLRADTQY
TRBJ2-7 . TRBV7-2 ASSVRYEQY
TRBJ1-4 TRBD1 TRBV7-6 ASSQGQGREKLF
TRBJ2-2 TRBD2 TRBV24-1 ATSAGTSSSRVTGELF
TRBJ1-1 . TRBV7-3 ASSLERGLEAF
TRBJ2-6 . TRBV29-1 SVTQTSGANVLT
TRBJ2-1 . TRBV7-3 ASSRVAAPYNEQF
TRBJ1-4 TRBD1 TRBV4-3 ASSAHYRGSNEKLF
TRBJ2-7 . TRBV6-2/TRBV6-3 ASSLQSYEQY
TRBJ1-4 TRBD1 TRBV29-1 SADRGVGEKLF
TRBJ2-2 TRBD2 TRBV6-2/TRBV6-3 ASSPRLAAGELF
TRBJ2-1 . TRBV25-1 ATLTSPRYNEQF
TRBJ2-3 . TRBV20-1 SARSAPADTQY
TRBJ2-1 . TRBV7-2 ASSRNQGDEEQF